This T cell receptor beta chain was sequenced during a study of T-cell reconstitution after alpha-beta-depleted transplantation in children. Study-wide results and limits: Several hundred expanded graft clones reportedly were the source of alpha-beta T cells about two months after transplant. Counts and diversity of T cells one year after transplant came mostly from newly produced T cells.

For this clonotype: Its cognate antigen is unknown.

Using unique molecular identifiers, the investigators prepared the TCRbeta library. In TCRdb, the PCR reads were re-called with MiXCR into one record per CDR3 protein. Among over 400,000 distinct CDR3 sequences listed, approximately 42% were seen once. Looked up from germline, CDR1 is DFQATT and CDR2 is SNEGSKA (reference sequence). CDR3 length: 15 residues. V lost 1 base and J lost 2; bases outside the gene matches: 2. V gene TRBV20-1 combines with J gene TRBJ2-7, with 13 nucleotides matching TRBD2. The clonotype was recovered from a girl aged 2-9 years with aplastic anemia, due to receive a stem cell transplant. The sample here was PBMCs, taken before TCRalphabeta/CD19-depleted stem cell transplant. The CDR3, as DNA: TGCAGTGCTAGAGCCGGGACTAGCGGGGCCTACGAGCAGTACTTC. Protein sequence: CSARAGTSGAYEQYF.